The subject of this entry is one T cell receptor (beta chain). Its specificity is unknown. The germline V gene encodes CDR1 SGHTA and CDR2 FQGNSA. The CDR3 extends over 16 amino acids. J gave up 2 bases and V 8 bases, and 11 bases lay outside the gene matches. This sample was taken from a study of vaccination and CD4 T cells after COVID-19. Sequencing of the DNA from cultured CD4+ T cells was carried out with the Oncomine TCR Beta short-read assay. TCRdb independently ran MiXCR on the PCR reads; one entry per CDR3 protein. The table lists about 12,000 distinct CDR3 sequences, roughly 30% of them singletons. Treatment described: roughly nine-day PBMC culture with coronavirus spike peptide pools or control peptides (ViraFEST assay).

The sequence was obtained from a human donor who had recovered from COVID-19. Sequenced material: CD4+ T cells from blood, cultured in vitro, taken after SARS-CoV-2 vaccination. The chain joins TRBV7-2 to TRBJ2-2; TRBD1 matches 7 bases. The CDR3 loop is CASAPYRGHNTGELFF. The CDR3 nucleotides are TGTGCCAGCGCCCCTTACAGGGGACATAACACCGGGGAGCTGTTTTTT.